This T cell receptor beta chain came from a study of blood T cells in healthy people across ages. Study-level findings and limits: Comparison with aged donors showed that long-lived donors had more naive CD4+ cells and higher diversity. Unsorted PBMC material precluded a definitive naive versus antigen-experienced comparison.

This clonotype occurred a few times. No antigen is known for it. The ends lost 0 bases at V and 10 bases at J; junction bases unmatched: 6. The CDR3 sequence is 15 residues long. Germline CDR1 and CDR2: SGHRS and YFSETQ. A J-beta primer mix and a sample-barcoded 5' primer were used in a second PCR of roughly 6 to 11 cycles. In TCRdb, the 5' RACE reads were re-called with MiXCR into one record per CDR3 protein. The table lists 1.5 million to 2 million distinct CDR3 sequences, 28% of them singletons. This receptor was taken from a woman aged 25-40 years in good health. This sequence joins TRBV5-1 and TRBJ2-1, with 11 bases that match TRBD2. The specimen was blood. The CDR3 bases are TGCGCCAGCAGCTTGGATGGTAGCGGGGGGGGAGAGCAGTTCTTC. Translating it yields CASSLDGSGGGEQFF.